These T cell receptor beta chains were read from a single sample in a study of CD8+ T cells in alopecia areata. Profiling relied on immunoSEQ multiplex PCR, and the TCRdb table lists in-frame clones only, not all of them. Found here are 200,000 or so clones, about 62% of them singletons; the top ten hold 5.5%. The sequencing here drew on CD4+ T cells sorted from blood, taken at week 24, from a patient treated with tofacitinib. The receptor set was obtained from a human donor with alopecia areata. CDR3s include the opening cysteine and the closing phenylalanine or tryptophan. A D gene is named only where the DNA matches it firmly. For some rows the clone size is stated as once, few or many, or as a class when expanded; others skip it.

d_call,v_call,clone_size,j_call,cdr3_nt,cdr3_aa
-,TRBV4-3,-,TRBJ1-1,TGCGCCAGCAGCCAAGACAACACAGTGAACACTGAAGCTTTCTTT,CASSQDNTVNTEAFF
-,TRBV2,once,TRBJ2-7,TGTGCCAGCAGTCGTGACACCTACGAGCAGTACTTC,CASSRDTYEQYF
TRBD1,TRBV30,-,TRBJ1-1,TGTGCCTGGACCAGGGGGCACACTGAAGCTTTCTTT,CAWTRGHTEAFF
-,TRBV7-2,-,TRBJ2-1,TGTGCCAGCAGTGGCGGGGTAGACAATGAGCAGTTCTTC,CASSGGVDNEQFF
-,TRBV7-9,-,TRBJ2-7,TGTGCCAGCAGCCTGGACTTGGGGGAGCAGTACTTC,CASSLDLGEQYF
-,TRBV29-1,-,TRBJ2-7,TGCAGCGTTGGGCAGTCCTTGGGGTACGAGCAGTACTTC,CSVGQSLGYEQYF
-,TRBV27,-,TRBJ2-2,TGTGCCAGCAGTTTAGCGGGCACCGGGGAGCTGTTTTTT,CASSLAGTGELFF
TRBD1,TRBV29-1,few,TRBJ1-4,TGCAGCGTGGGAGACAGGGGAACTAATGAAAAACTGTTTTTT,CSVGDRGTNEKLFF
-,TRBV5-1,-,TRBJ2-5,TGCGCCAGCCGACGGGTCGGTGCGTACCAAGAGACCCAGTACTTC,CASRRVGAYQETQYF
-,TRBV19,few,TRBJ1-2,TGTGCCAGTAGTATCATGAACTATGGCTACACCTTC,CASSIMNYGYTF
TRBD2,TRBV5-6,few,TRBJ2-7,TGTGCCAGCAGCTTGGTGAGCGGGGCCAGTGTCTACGAGCAGTACTTC,CASSLVSGASVYEQYF
TRBD1,TRBV5-1,-,TRBJ2-3,TGCGCCAGCAGAAGGGGGCAGACAGATACGCAGTATTTT,CASRRGQTDTQYF
-,TRBV5-1,-,TRBJ2-2,TGCGCCAGCAGCCAACAGGGATACACCGGGGAGCTGTTTTTT,CASSQQGYTGELFF
-,TRBV5-1,-,TRBJ1-1,TGCGCCAGCAGCCCGGACGGACAGAACACTGAAGCTTTCTTT,CASSPDGQNTEAFF
TRBD1,TRBV4-3,many,TRBJ2-5,TGCGCCAGCAGCCAAGAATTGTCAGGGGGTAGAGAGACCCAGTACTTC,CASSQELSGGRETQYF
-,TRBV15,-,TRBJ2-6,TGTGCCACCAGCAGCAATACTGGGGCCAACGTCCTGACTTTC,CATSSNTGANVLTF
-,TRBV5-1,few,TRBJ2-1,TGCGCCAGCAGCTTGATTGAGTCCAATGAGCAGTTCTTC,CASSLIESNEQFF
-,TRBV10-3,few,TRBJ2-7,TGTGCCACTCAAAGCCGCGGTGAATCCTACGAGCAGTACTTC,CATQSRGESYEQYF
-,TRBV6-6,-,TRBJ2-6,TGTGCCAGCAGTTACTCTCCGGGGTCTGGGGCCAACGTCCTGACTTTC,CASSYSPGSGANVLTF
-,TRBV18,-,TRBJ2-7,TGTGCCAGCTCACGATCCCGAGACTACGAGCAGTACTTC,CASSRSRDYEQYF
-,TRBV28,-,TRBJ2-1,TGTGCCAGCAATCGGGGCGCGGCTGAGCAGTTCTTC,CASNRGAAEQFF
-,TRBV7-2,-,TRBJ1-1,TGTGCCAGCAGCTTCGGCGGAGTGTTGGTGAAAGCTTTCTTT,CASSFGGVLVKAFF
-,TRBV7-9,-,TRBJ1-2,TGTGCCAGCAGCTTAGCAGGGACCTATGGCTACACCTTC,CASSLAGTYGYTF
TRBD1,TRBV28,-,TRBJ1-5,TGTGCCAGCAGTCGACAGGGGCGCAATCAGCCCCAGCATTTT,CASSRQGRNQPQHF
-,TRBV7-9,-,TRBJ2-3,TGTGCCAGCAGCTCTAGCACAGATACGCAGTATTTT,CASSSSTDTQYF
-,TRBV5-1,-,TRBJ1-2,TGCGCCAGCAGCTTGGCTGTCAGTAACTATGGCTACACCTTC,CASSLAVSNYGYTF